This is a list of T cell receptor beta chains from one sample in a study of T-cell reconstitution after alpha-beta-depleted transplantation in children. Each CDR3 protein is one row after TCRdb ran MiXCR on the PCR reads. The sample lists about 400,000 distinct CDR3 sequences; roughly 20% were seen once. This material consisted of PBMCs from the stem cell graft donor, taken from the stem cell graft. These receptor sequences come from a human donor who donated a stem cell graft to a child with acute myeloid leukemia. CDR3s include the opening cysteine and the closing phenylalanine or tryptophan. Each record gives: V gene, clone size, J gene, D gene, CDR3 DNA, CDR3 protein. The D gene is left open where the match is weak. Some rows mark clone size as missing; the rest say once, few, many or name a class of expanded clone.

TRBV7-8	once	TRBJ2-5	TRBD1	TGTGCCAGCAGCTCCGGACAGGGGCGCCAGGAGACCCAGTACTTC	CASSSGQGRQETQYF
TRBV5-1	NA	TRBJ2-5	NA	TGCGCCAGCAGCTTGGAGACGAGACCGGTGGTCGGCGAGACCCAGTACTTC	CASSLETRPVVGETQYF
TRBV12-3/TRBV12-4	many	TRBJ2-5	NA	TGTGCCAGCAGGAGGACAGCACAAGAGACCCAGTACTTC	CASRRTAQETQYF
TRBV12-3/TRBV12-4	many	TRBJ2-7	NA	TGTGCCAGCAGTGACAGGTTTTACGAGCAGTACTTC	CASSDRFYEQYF
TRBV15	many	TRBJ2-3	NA	TGTGCCACCAGCAGAGAGAGGCAGGGCGGCACAGATACGCAGTATTTT	CATSRERQGGTDTQYF
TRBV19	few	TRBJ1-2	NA	TGTGCCAGTAGTAGCCAGGATAACTATGGCTACACCTTC	CASSSQDNYGYTF
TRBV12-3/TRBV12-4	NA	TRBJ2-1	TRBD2	TGTGCCAGCATATGGAACCCGGGACTAGCGGGAGGACAAGAGCAGTTCTTC	CASIWNPGLAGGQEQFF
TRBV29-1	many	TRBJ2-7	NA	TGCAGCGCCGAAGACGGAAACACCTACGAGCAGTACTTC	CSAEDGNTYEQYF
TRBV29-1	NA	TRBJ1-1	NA	TGCAGCGTTGCTGTGAACACTGAAGCTTTCTTT	CSVAVNTEAFF
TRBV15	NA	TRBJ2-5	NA	TGTGCCACCAGCAGAGATAGGGTTGCCGCAGTAACCCAGTACTTC	CATSRDRVAAVTQYF
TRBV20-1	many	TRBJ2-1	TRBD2	TGCAGTGCTAGAGATCCACTGACTAGCAGCTACTCCTACAATGAGCAGTTCTTC	CSARDPLTSSYSYNEQFF
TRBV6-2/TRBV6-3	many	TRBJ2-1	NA	TGTGCCAGCAGTTATCCCGGGAATGAGCAGTTCTTC	CASSYPGNEQFF
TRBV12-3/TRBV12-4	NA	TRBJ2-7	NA	TGTGCCAGCAGTTTAACGGGAGAATGGAACGAGCAGTACTTC	CASSLTGEWNEQYF
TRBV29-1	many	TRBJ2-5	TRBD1	TGCAGCGTAGGGACAGAAGAGACCCAGTACTTC	CSVGTEETQYF
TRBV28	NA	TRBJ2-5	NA	TGTGCCAGCAGCCACGGAGGGGCCCGGCTCCCAATGTACCAAGAGACCCAGTACTTC	CASSHGGARLPMYQETQYF
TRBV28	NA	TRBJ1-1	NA	TGTGCCAGCAGACGGAAAACAATTGAAGCTTTCTTT	CASRRKTIEAFF
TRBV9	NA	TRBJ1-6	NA	TGTGCCAGCAGCGTATCAGGGATGGAACCCCTCCACTTT	CASSVSGMEPLHF
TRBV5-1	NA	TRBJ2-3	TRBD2	TGCGCCAGCAGCTTAGGAACTAGCGACACAGATACGCAGTATTTT	CASSLGTSDTDTQYF
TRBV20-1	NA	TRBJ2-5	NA	TGCAGTGCACCCCCCGGCCTAGGCCACCAAGAGACCCAGTACTTC	CSAPPGLGHQETQYF
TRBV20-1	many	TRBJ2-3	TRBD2	TGCAGTGCTAGCTGGCGGGGGGGGCTACTCACAGATACGCAGTATTTT	CSASWRGGLLTDTQYF
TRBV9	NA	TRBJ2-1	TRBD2	TGTGCCAGCAGCGTGACTAGCGGCCTTCGCCGGAGGGGTAATGAGCAGTTCTTC	CASSVTSGLRRRGNEQFF
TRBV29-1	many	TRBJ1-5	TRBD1	TGCAGCGTCGAGGGCACAGGGGTCGGTCAGCCCCAGCATTTT	CSVEGTGVGQPQHF
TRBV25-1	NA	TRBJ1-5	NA	TGTGCCAGCAGTGAATGGGGGGACAATCAGCCCCAGCATTTT	CASSEWGDNQPQHF
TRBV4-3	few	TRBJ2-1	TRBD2	TGCGCCAGCAGCCAAGATCACGGGGAGGGCCTGGACAATGAGCAGTTCTTC	CASSQDHGEGLDNEQFF
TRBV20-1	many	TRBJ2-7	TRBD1	TGCAGTGCCGCTGACAGGGTAGACTACGAGCAGTACTTC	CSAADRVDYEQYF
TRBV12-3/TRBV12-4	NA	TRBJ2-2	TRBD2	TGTGCCAGCAGCTTAAGACTAGCGGTAATGCGTGGCGGGGAGCTGTTTTTT	CASSLRLAVMRGGELFF
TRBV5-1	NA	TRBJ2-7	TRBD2	TGCGCCAGCAGCTTTAGCGGGGGCGCCTACGAGCAGTACTTC	CASSFSGGAYEQYF
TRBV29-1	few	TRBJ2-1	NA	TGCAGCGTTGAAGATAGGGATGGACTCACAACGGTTACCTACAATGAGCAGTTCTTC	CSVEDRDGLTTVTYNEQFF
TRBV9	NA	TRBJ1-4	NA	TGTGCCAGCAGCGCCCCTTCTGCGACTAATGAAAAACTGTTTTTT	CASSAPSATNEKLFF
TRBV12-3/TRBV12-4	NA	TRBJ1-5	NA	TGTGCCAGCAGTTTTAACCGGGACGGTTACAATCAGCCCCAGCATTTT	CASSFNRDGYNQPQHF
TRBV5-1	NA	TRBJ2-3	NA	TGCGCCAGCAGCCCGGGAGACGCCACAGATACGCAGTATTTT	CASSPGDATDTQYF
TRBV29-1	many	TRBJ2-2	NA	TGCAGCGTTGACGGCCGGACCGGGGAGCTGTTTTTT	CSVDGRTGELFF
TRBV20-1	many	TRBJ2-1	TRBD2	TGCAGTGCAAGCCCGACTAGCGGGTACAATGAGCAGTTCTTC	CSASPTSGYNEQFF
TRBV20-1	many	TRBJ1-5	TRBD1	TGCAGTGCAAGGACAGGGAGTGGCGGGAATCAGCCCCAGCATTTT	CSARTGSGGNQPQHF
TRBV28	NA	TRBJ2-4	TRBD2	TGTGCCAGCAGCCCGGGACTAGCGGGAGTAAGGAACATTCAGTACTTC	CASSPGLAGVRNIQYF
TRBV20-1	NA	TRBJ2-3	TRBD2	TGCAGTGCTTTCTCCCCGCGGGAGACAACAGATACGCAGTATTTT	CSAFSPRETTDTQYF
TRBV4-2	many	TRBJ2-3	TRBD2	TGTGCCAGCAGCCAAGATGGTAGCGGGGACACAGATACGCAGTATTTT	CASSQDGSGDTDTQYF
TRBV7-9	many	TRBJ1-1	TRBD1	TGTGCCAGCAGCACAAACAGGGGGCTCGGTGAAGCTTTCTTT	CASSTNRGLGEAFF
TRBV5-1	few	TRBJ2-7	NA	TGCGCCAGCAGCTCCCAGACAGGCCCATACGAGCAGTACTTC	CASSSQTGPYEQYF
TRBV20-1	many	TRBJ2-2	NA	TGCAGTGCTAGACTAGCCGGCACCGGGGAGCTGTTTTTT	CSARLAGTGELFF
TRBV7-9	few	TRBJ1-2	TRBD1	TGTGCCAGCAGCCCAACTGACAGGGCAAACGGCTACACCTTC	CASSPTDRANGYTF
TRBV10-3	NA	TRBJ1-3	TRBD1	TGTGCCATCAGTGAGACAGGGGGCTCTGGAAACACCATATATTTT	CAISETGGSGNTIYF
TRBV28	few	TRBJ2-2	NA	TGTGCCAGCAGTTTAATTGGCCGGGGGAACACCGGGGAGCTGTTTTTT	CASSLIGRGNTGELFF
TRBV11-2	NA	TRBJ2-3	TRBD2	TGTGCCAGCAGCCCCGGACTAGCGGAACTCACAGATACGCAGTATTTT	CASSPGLAELTDTQYF
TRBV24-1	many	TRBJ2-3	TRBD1	TGTGCCACCAGCCCGGGACAGGGTATCGCAGATACGCAGTATTTT	CATSPGQGIADTQYF
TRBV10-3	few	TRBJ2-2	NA	TGTGCCATCAGTGAGTCAAGCGGTGTCGCGAACACCGGGGAGCTGTTTTTT	CAISESSGVANTGELFF
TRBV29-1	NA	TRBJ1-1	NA	TGCAGCGCCAAAAAACAGGAGTTTGAAGCTTTCTTT	CSAKKQEFEAFF
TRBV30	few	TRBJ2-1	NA	TGTGCCTGGGGGGGGCTGGCGGGGTGGGCCTACAATGAGCAGTTCTTC	CAWGGLAGWAYNEQFF
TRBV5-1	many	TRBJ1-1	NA	TGTGCCAGCAGTTTAGCCTCTAACACTGAAGCTTTCTTT	CASSLASNTEAFF
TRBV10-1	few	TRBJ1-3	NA	TGCGCCAGCAGTCGGGGAAACACCATATATTTT	CASSRGNTIYF
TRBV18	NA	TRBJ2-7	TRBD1	TGTGCCAGCTCACCGGGACAGGGCCCCTCCTACGAGCAGTACTTC	CASSPGQGPSYEQYF
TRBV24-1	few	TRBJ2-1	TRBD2	TGTGCCACCAGTGATCGGGGAGGGCACTACAATGAGCAGTTCTTC	CATSDRGGHYNEQFF
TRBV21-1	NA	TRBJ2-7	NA	TGTGCCAGCAGCAAAGAAACTAGCGGGCCCCAGGGTGGGGAGCAGTACTTC	CASSKETSGPQGGEQYF
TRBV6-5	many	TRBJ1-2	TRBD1	TGTGCCAGCAGACAGGGGAACTATGGCTACACCTTC	CASRQGNYGYTF
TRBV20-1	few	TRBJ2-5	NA	TGCAGTGCTAGACGACAGACTAAAGAGACCCAGTACTTC	CSARRQTKETQYF
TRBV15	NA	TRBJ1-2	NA	TGTGCCACCAGCAGAGATCGGAACAGTAACTATGGCTACACCTTC	CATSRDRNSNYGYTF